The rows below give T cell receptor beta chains drawn from one sample of a study of OX40 agonist ivuxolimab in advanced cancers. Clones were sequenced by immunoSEQ multiplex PCR, and TCRdb holds only the in-frame ones, with some missing. The table records tens of thousands of clones, just under 90% of them present only once. The sequenced sample was CD4+ or CD8+ T cells sorted from blood, obtained in a trial of the OX40 agonist ivuxolimab. The source is an adult with an advanced solid tumor such as melanoma, head and neck, liver or kidney cancer. Each CDR3 is given with its conserved first and last residue. Each record gives: V gene, J gene, clone size, D gene, CDR3 protein, CDR3 DNA. A D gene is named only where the DNA matches it firmly. Clone size is not always given. Where it is, it says once, few, many or a class for expanded clones.

V: TRBV9
J: TRBJ1-3
size: NA
D: NA
CDR3: CASSVAPVSGNTIYF
DNA: TGTGCCAGCAGCGTAGCTCCCGTCTCTGGAAACACCATATATTTT

V: TRBV7-8
J: TRBJ1-5
size: NA
D: TRBD1
CDR3: CASTRTGGGQPQHF
DNA: TGTGCCAGCACCAGGACAGGGGGAGGCCAGCCCCAGCATTTT

V: TRBV5-1
J: TRBJ1-2
size: few
D: TRBD1
CDR3: CASSLRADRAAQGYTF
DNA: TGCGCCAGCAGCTTGAGGGCCGACAGGGCTGCCCAGGGCTACACCTTC

V: TRBV6-1
J: TRBJ2-3
size: NA
D: NA
CDR3: CASSPSSGPDTQYF
DNA: TGTGCCAGCAGTCCGTCTTCGGGCCCAGATACGCAGTATTTT

V: TRBV21-1
J: TRBJ2-3
size: NA
D: NA
CDR3: CASSKWDVDTQYF
DNA: TGTGCCAGCAGCAAATGGGACGTAGATACGCAGTATTTT

V: TRBV27
J: TRBJ2-7
size: NA
D: NA
CDR3: CASSLTGPYEQYF
DNA: TGTGCCAGCAGTTTGACGGGACCTTACGAGCAGTACTTC

V: TRBV25-1
J: TRBJ2-5
size: NA
D: TRBD2
CDR3: CASSEGRTSGETQYF
DNA: TGTGCCAGCAGTGAAGGGAGGACTAGCGGGGAGACCCAGTACTTC

V: TRBV19
J: TRBJ2-1
size: NA
D: TRBD2
CDR3: CASSGGAGAGPTRNEQFF
DNA: TGTGCCAGTAGTGGTGGGGCCGGAGCGGGACCCACCCGCAATGAGCAGTTCTTC

V: TRBV5-4
J: TRBJ2-1
size: once
D: TRBD1
CDR3: CASSLDRGSYNEQFF
DNA: TGTGCCAGCAGCTTGGACAGGGGGTCCTACAATGAGCAGTTCTTC

V: TRBV2
J: TRBJ2-3
size: NA
D: TRBD1
CDR3: CASREQGAADTQYF
DNA: TGTGCCAGCAGGGAACAGGGGGCGGCAGATACGCAGTATTTT

V: TRBV6-1
J: TRBJ2-3
size: NA
D: NA
CDR3: CASSEGSIRTDTQYF
DNA: TGTGCCAGCAGCGAGGGCAGCATAAGAACAGATACGCAGTATTTT

V: TRBV28
J: TRBJ1-1
size: NA
D: NA
CDR3: CASSPGSEAFF
DNA: TGTGCCAGCAGCCCCGGATCAGAAGCTTTCTTT

V: TRBV27
J: TRBJ2-1
size: NA
D: NA
CDR3: CASSFGGAANEQFF
DNA: TGTGCCAGCAGTTTCGGGGGAGCAGCAAATGAGCAGTTCTTC

V: TRBV21-1
J: TRBJ1-1
size: NA
D: NA
CDR3: CASSKLLITEAFF
DNA: TGTGCCAGCAGCAAACTACTTATCACTGAAGCTTTCTTT

V: TRBV5-1
J: TRBJ2-7
size: NA
D: NA
CDR3: CASSLYSRSYEQYF
DNA: TGCGCCAGCAGCTTGTACAGTAGGTCATACGAGCAGTACTTC

V: TRBV28
J: TRBJ1-2
size: NA
D: TRBD1
CDR3: CASSRKTGAEGYTF
DNA: TGTGCCAGCAGCCGTAAGACAGGGGCTGAGGGCTACACCTTC

V: TRBV6-4
J: TRBJ2-1
size: NA
D: NA
CDR3: CASSDPEYNEQFF
DNA: TGTGCCAGCAGTGATCCAGAATACAATGAGCAGTTCTTC

V: TRBV4-1
J: TRBJ2-1
size: once
D: NA
CDR3: CASSQDLVSRRTNNEQFF
DNA: TGCGCCAGCAGCCAAGATCTGGTTTCGAGACGCACTAACAATGAGCAGTTCTTC

V: TRBV4-1
J: TRBJ2-6
size: NA
D: NA
CDR3: CASSQGGGANVLTF
DNA: TGCGCCAGCAGCCAAGGAGGGGGGGCCAACGTCCTGACTTTC

V: TRBV5-6
J: TRBJ2-7
size: NA
D: NA
CDR3: CASSLKSSYEQYF
DNA: TGTGCCAGCAGCTTAAAGAGCTCCTACGAGCAGTACTTC

V: TRBV6-5
J: TRBJ2-1
size: NA
D: NA
CDR3: CASSRFSGSYNEQFF
DNA: TGTGCCAGCAGTCGATTTAGCGGCTCCTACAATGAGCAGTTCTTC

V: TRBV7-2
J: TRBJ1-1
size: NA
D: NA
CDR3: CASTLNMNTEAFF
DNA: TGTGCCAGCACCTTGAATATGAACACTGAAGCTTTCTTT

V: TRBV5-6
J: TRBJ1-3
size: once
D: NA
CDR3: CASSAYGGAGSGNTIYF
DNA: TGTGCCAGCAGCGCATATGGGGGGGCAGGTTCTGGAAACACCATATATTTT

V: TRBV6-6
J: TRBJ2-1
size: NA
D: NA
CDR3: CASGADSSFNEQFF
DNA: TGTGCCAGCGGTGCAGACAGTTCGTTCAATGAGCAGTTCTTC

V: TRBV28
J: TRBJ1-5
size: NA
D: TRBD1
CDR3: CASSPGTGNQPQHF
DNA: TGTGCCAGCAGCCCTGGGACAGGCAATCAGCCCCAGCATTTT

V: TRBV18
J: TRBJ2-1
size: NA
D: NA
CDR3: CASSRQTGDNEQFF
DNA: TGTGCCAGCTCACGTCAGACGGGAGACAATGAGCAGTTCTTC

V: TRBV20-1
J: TRBJ2-5
size: once
D: NA
CDR3: CSASGQETQYF
DNA: TGCAGTGCATCCGGCCAAGAGACCCAGTACTTC

V: TRBV5-1
J: TRBJ2-5
size: NA
D: NA
CDR3: CASSLGSGEVQETQYF
DNA: TGCGCCAGCAGCTTGGGTTCGGGGGAGGTCCAAGAGACCCAGTACTTC

V: TRBV9
J: TRBJ2-5
size: NA
D: NA
CDR3: CASSEEEETQYF
DNA: TGTGCCAGCAGCGAGGAAGAAGAGACCCAGTACTTC

V: TRBV4-1
J: TRBJ2-2
size: NA
D: TRBD2
CDR3: CASSQEGTSLNTGELFF
DNA: TGCGCCAGCAGCCAAGAGGGGACTAGCCTGAACACCGGGGAGCTGTTTTTT

V: TRBV5-5
J: TRBJ1-6
size: NA
D: NA
CDR3: CASSLRPDDSSPLHF
DNA: TGTGCCAGCAGCTTGCGGCCGGACGACAGTTCACCCCTCCACTTT

V: TRBV7-2
J: TRBJ1-2
size: NA
D: TRBD1
CDR3: CASSLGDRGNYGYTF
DNA: TGTGCCAGCAGCTTAGGGGACAGGGGAAACTATGGCTACACCTTC

V: TRBV7-9
J: TRBJ2-7
size: NA
D: TRBD1
CDR3: CASSYQGAYEQYF
DNA: TGTGCCAGCAGCTATCAGGGGGCCTACGAGCAGTACTTC

V: TRBV13
J: TRBJ1-2
size: NA
D: NA
CDR3: CASSKTLAGAANYGYTF
DNA: TGTGCCAGCAGCAAGACACTAGCGGGGGCGGCTAACTATGGCTACACCTTC

V: TRBV18
J: TRBJ2-1
size: NA
D: TRBD2
CDR3: CASSPVGLALSSYNEQFF
DNA: TGTGCCAGCTCACCAGTGGGACTAGCGTTGAGCTCCTACAATGAGCAGTTCTTC

V: TRBV4-3
J: TRBJ2-7
size: NA
D: NA
CDR3: CASRHTGSYEQYF
DNA: TGCGCCAGCAGACACACAGGAAGCTACGAGCAGTACTTC

V: TRBV7-8
J: TRBJ2-7
size: NA
D: NA
CDR3: CASSFSEQTYEQYF
DNA: TGTGCCAGCAGCTTTTCCGAACAGACCTACGAGCAGTACTTC

V: TRBV5-1
J: TRBJ2-1
size: few
D: TRBD2
CDR3: CASSHSGTSGGGYNEQFF
DNA: TGCGCCAGCAGCCATTCCGGGACTAGCGGAGGGGGGTACAATGAGCAGTTCTTC

V: TRBV5-1
J: TRBJ1-1
size: NA
D: NA
CDR3: CASSLWGSNTEAFF
DNA: TGCGCCAGCAGCTTATGGGGCTCGAACACTGAAGCTTTCTTT

V: TRBV14
J: TRBJ1-1
size: NA
D: NA
CDR3: CASSQTMNTEAFF
DNA: TGTGCCAGCAGCCAGACCATGAACACTGAAGCTTTCTTT